This T cell receptor (beta chain) was recovered during a study of blood T cell repertoires in COVID-19. Looking at the study overall: Acute and convalescent COVID-19 samples came from the United States, Italy and Spain. Sample material is recorded as cDNA or gDNA derived from T cells, B-cell-depleted T cells, or PBMCs.

The junction had 5 bases not matched to a gene; V was cut back by 5 bases and J by 6 bases. Germline assignment: CDR1 SGHAT and CDR2 FQNNGV. There are 13 residues in the CDR3. Followed over time, Seattle patients had been enrolled while infection was active. Authors' data handling: Nucleated cell number was recorded as an estimate derived from reference gene primer amplification. Data came from immunoSEQ multiplex PCR; TCRdb stores just in-frame clones and leaves some out. That table supplies the V and J calls and clone size; D and trimming were determined from the DNA. Among roughly 200,000 clones listed, 80% to 85% were seen once.

The chain combines TRBV11-2 with TRBJ1-2; 8 bases agree with TRBD1. This clonotype originated in an elderly woman with COVID-19, enrolled during active disease. The material sequenced was peripheral blood. CDR3 sequence reads: CASSADRGDGYTF. The CDR3 DNA follows: TGTGCCAGCAGCGCTGACAGGGGCGATGGCTACACCTTC.